The sequence of this T cell receptor (beta chain) was determined in a study of tumor and adjacent non-tumor tissue in lung cancer. Three rounds of nested PCR, following a modified ARM-PCR protocol, produced the TCRbeta library. TCRdb reprocessed the multiplex PCR reads via MiXCR and lists one record per CDR3 protein. The table records approximately 100,000 distinct CDR3 sequences, 60% to 65% of them present only once. Points on this clonotype: The junction shows a germline mismatch at one end, possibly a read error.

This CDR3 is built from 16 residues. This sample's RNA came from whole unsorted tissue. Distant lung tissue was collected more than 3 cm away from the tumor edge. Sequencing was carried out using distant non-tumor lung tissue. This sequence was found in a man in his sixties with non-small cell lung cancer. This chain joins TRBV12-3 or TRBV12-4 and TRBJ2-2, with D tentatively TRBD1 or TRBD2 (5 bases each). This chain's CDR3 is CASSLGASWNTGELFF. Written as DNA, the CDR3 is TGCGCCAGTAGTCTCGGGGCTAGCTGGAACACCGGGGAGCTGTTTTTT.